The 11 T cell receptor beta chains listed next were all sequenced from one sample in a study of cytomegalovirus exposure and HLA in healthy donors. Primers for the PCR totalled 60 Vbeta and 13 Jbeta. This table comes from immunoSEQ multiplex PCR, and its TCRdb copy is limited to in-frame clones, with some not included. Of approximately 190,000 clones listed, about 81% were seen once; the top ten hold under 7.5%. Sequencing was performed on PBMCs. Source of these receptors: a woman between 45 and 60 years old in good health and CMV-seropositive.

The gene calls are TRBV18 and TRBJ2-5; TRBD2 might be the D (5 bases). Judging by the DNA end, TRBJ2-7 fits better; the J call may be wrong. This CDR3 is built from 14 residues. Germline assignment: CDR1 KGHSH and CDR2 LQKENI. The CDR3 loop is CASSPPGGPYEQYF. The CDR3 DNA is TGTGCCAGCTCACCACCTGGCGGGCCCTACGAGCAGTACTTC.

This sequence joins TRBV6-1 and TRBJ2-7, with 9 bases identical to TRBD1. CDR3 length: 14 amino acids. Germline loops: CDR1 MNHNS, CDR2 SASEGT. With V trimmed by 0 bases and J by 12 bases, 9 bases remained unmatched. The CDR3, as DNA: TGTGCCAGCAGTGAAGCCTCGAGGACAGGGGTCGGGTACTTC. Translation: CASSEASRTGVGYF.

This clone has a single count. V gene TRBV19 combines with J gene TRBJ2-7, with 8 bases aligning to TRBD2. The CDR3 is made up of 15 amino acids. Germline V gene lookup returns CDR1 LNHDA and CDR2 SQIVND (reference sequence). V trimming: 1 base; J trimming: 3 bases; junction bases outside the gene matches: 5. CDR3 in DNA: TGTGCCAGTAGTATAGTCAGCGGGAGCAGCTACGAGCAGTACTTC. Protein sequence: CASSIVSGSSYEQYF.

This clone was recorded only once. The chain links TRBV4-1 to TRBJ1-5, with 7 bases that match TRBD1. Per the germline V gene, CDR1 is MGHRA and CDR2 is YSYEKL. The J segment lost 3 bases and the V segment lost 0 bases, leaving 5 bases of the junction unmatched. The CDR3 has 16 amino acids. The CDR3 is CASSQDQGTANQPQHF. The CDR3 DNA is TGCGCCAGCAGCCAAGACCAAGGGACAGCCAATCAGCCCCAGCATTTT.

This chain joins TRBV14 and TRBJ2-5; 7 positions match TRBD2. The junction had 2 bases not matched to a gene; V was cut back by 3 bases and J by 4 bases. The CDR3 totals 13 residues. Germline V gives CDR1 SGHDN, CDR2 FVKESK. CDR3 sequence: CASSQAGVETQYF. The CDR3 DNA sequence: TGTGCCAGCAGCCAGGCGGGGGTAGAGACCCAGTACTTC.

The genes are TRBV5-1 and TRBJ2-1; 12 bases match TRBD2. Per germline, CDR1 SGHRS and CDR2 YFSETQ. Losses at the gene ends were 0 bases for V and 10 bases for J; bases not matched to a gene: 2. CDR3 length: 14 residues. CDR3 sequence (DNA): TGCGCCAGCAGCTTGGGACTAGCGGGAGAGGAGCAGTTCTTC. Protein sequence: CASSLGLAGEEQFF.

The chain carries TRBV7-2 and TRBJ2-7; 7 nucleotides agree with TRBD1. The CDR3 runs 14 residues. The germline CDR1 and CDR2 sequences are SGHTA and FQGNSA. With V trimmed by 5 bases and J by 5 bases, 9 bases remained unmatched. The CDR3: CASSPTGAYHEQYF. For the CDR3, the DNA is TGTGCCAGCAGCCCAACAGGGGCGTATCACGAGCAGTACTTC.

The chain recombines TRBV10-3 with TRBJ2-7; 13 nucleotides align to TRBD2. Germline V gene lookup returns CDR1 ENHRY and CDR2 SYGVKD. This CDR3 comprises 13 residues. J gave up 4 bases and V 10 bases, and 4 bases lay outside the gene matches. The CDR3 sequence: CATGLAGVYEQYF. DNA of the CDR3: TGTGCCACCGGACTAGCGGGGGTGTACGAGCAGTACTTC.

The chain combines TRBV2 with TRBJ1-5, with 7 bases aligning to TRBD1. The CDR3 has 15 residues. Trimming at V came to 7 bases and at J to 4 bases, leaving 10 bases not matched to a gene. CDR1 SNHLY and CDR2 FYNNEI come from the germline V gene. CDR3 in DNA: TGTGCCAGCACCTCGACAGGGTTCGGTAATCAGCCCCAGCATTTT. Protein product: CASTSTGFGNQPQHF.

The chain joins TRBV10-3 to TRBJ2-1, with D possibly TRBD2 on 5 matching bases. Germline assignment: CDR1 ENHRY and CDR2 SYGVKD. The CDR3 spans 13 residues. Trimming cost V 3 bases and J 10 bases, with 13 bases left between them. CDR3 amino acids: CAISERAGLEQFF. Here the CDR3 DNA reads TGTGCCATCAGTGAAAGGGCGGGCCTAGAGCAGTTCTTC.

As for this clone: Compared with germline, one end of the junction differs, possibly owing to a read error. This chain connects TRBV7-7 to TRBJ2-1; TRBD1 matches at 7 bases. CDR1 SSHAT and CDR2 FNYEAQ come from the germline V gene (reference sequence). CDR3 length: 15 amino acids. The chain's CDR3 is CASSLRQGPTNEQFF. The CDR3 nucleotides are TGTGCTAGCAGCCTTAGACAGGGACCCACCAATGAGCAGTTCTTC. Complete variable domain (other parts from reference TRBV7-7 and TRBJ2-1): GAGVSQSPRYKVTKRGQDVTLRCDPISSHATLYWYQQALGQGPEFLTYFNYEAQPDKSGLPSDRFSAERPEGSISTLTIQRTEQRDSAMYRCASSLRQGPTNEQFFGPGTRLTVL.